This T cell receptor (beta chain) was obtained from a study of T cells after yellow fever vaccination. TCRdb reprocessed the 5' RACE reads via MiXCR and lists one record per CDR3 protein. The sample has approximately 160,000 distinct CDR3 sequences, about a tenth seen once. CDR3 size: 14 residues. V lost 6 bases to trimming and J lost 7 bases, with 18 bases between them. This material consisted of CD8+ T cells sorted from PBMCs, taken 45 days after the yellow fever booster vaccination. The V call is TRBV12-3 or TRBV12-4, the J call TRBJ1-2, with unresolved D. This receptor was taken from a man between 18 and 35 years old who received the YFV17D yellow fever vaccine. CDR3 nucleotide sequence: TGTGCCAGCAGCTTCGAGCGGGGTTATGGTGGCTACACCTTC. As protein: CASSFERGYGGYTF.